Described below is a single T cell receptor beta chain sequence and its context. What it binds is not known. The data derive from a study of T cell repertoires in cytomegalovirus infection. Study information: It can be stated that public TCR beta signatures indicated CMV infection as well as a matching HLA type. Study-wide findings and caveats: The ex vivo response showed dominance by HLA-C-restricted CMV-specific TCR beta clonotypes. Adding up the frequency of public TCR beta families identified people who carried CMV plus the relevant HLA.

Each CDR3 protein gets one entry after TCRdb re-called the reads with MiXCR. Of roughly 180,000 distinct CDR3 sequences in the sample, about a sixth were seen once. The CDR3 consists of 14 residues. The V end was cut by 2 bases, the J end by 4 bases, with 12 bases between. From germline, CDR1 is SGHDT and CDR2 YYEEEE. This chain links TRBV5-6 with TRBJ2-5, with D unclear. Source material: CD8+ T cells from PBMCs. The receptor's source is a human donor in good health (CMV status not recorded). Some clones in this sample may be carry-over from other donors' samples. CDR3 region: CASSFEQVVETQYF. The CDR3, as DNA: TGTGCCAGCAGCTTTGAACAAGTGGTAGAGACCCAGTACTTC.